This T cell receptor (beta chain) comes out of a study of blood T cell repertoires in COVID-19 (dated by TCRdb to about 2020). Regarding the complete study: The collaborator samples originated in the United States, Italy and Spain and spanned the acute and convalescent phases of COVID-19. The prospective study material was composed of cDNA or gDNA derived from T cells, B-cell-depleted T cells, or PBMCs. Deeply sampled blood TCRbeta repertoires from subjects exposed to, actively infected with, or recovered from COVID-19 were included in the dataset. The repertoires were released in a freely available public database intended as a resource for research on the immune response to SARS-CoV-2. Samples were obtained from the ongoing ImmuneRACE study (first 160 participants) and from about 1,300 subjects provided by 6 global collaborators. A de-identified subject ID, COVID-19 status, age in years and sex were almost always included in the sample metadata. Where available, HLA class I and class II types were obtained from metadata supplied by the sample provider rather than from assay-based typing.

Reading from cysteine to phenylalanine, the CDR3 counts 15 amino acids. Only CDR3 DNA is held: 45 bases, read in frame from base 1. From a lookup of the germline V gene, CDR1 and CDR2 are SGHRS and YFSETQ. The germline V end is reduced by 2 bases and the J end by 3 bases; junction bases left unmatched: 5. The immunoSEQ Assay, a bias-controlled multiplex PCR, was used to amplify TCRbeta CDR3 regions from genomic DNA. Per the authors' processing: Nucleated cell counts per sample were estimated from amplification of reference gene primers within the assay. Sequence reads were collapsed and filtered to measure the absolute abundance of every unique TCRbeta CDR3 rearrangement. For each sample, productive Simpson clonality was calculated as the square root of Simpson's diversity index across productive rearrangements. As stored in TCRdb, this immuneACCESS dataset retains in-frame rearrangements with V and J assigned. A fraction of the clones does not appear; measured against another copy, unresolved V genes explain less than half of the discrepancy, and the remainder lacks a known reason. The D gene and trimming were derived from the DNA, and the V and J assignments and clone size from that table. This sample holds 50,000 to 75,000 clones; roughly 70% were observed only once. The ten largest clones add up to more than 15% of the sample.

Each collaborating institution followed its own protocols to collect whole blood in K2EDTA tubes. For TCRbeta analysis, collaborators shipped samples in one of three forms: frozen whole blood, isolated PBMCs, or DNA extracted from either of those sample types. Turning to this clone: It has no known antigen specificity. No qualities accompany the bases; no much larger clone lies one base away.

Results and caveats for the whole study, not just this receptor: Clinical and demographic metadata were provided uncurated, with the amount varying by source and participant.

This receptor chain uses TRBV5-1 and TRBJ2-1, with TRBD2 identical over 7 junction bases. Source material: peripheral blood. The receptor comes from a woman aged 45-59 years with active or convalescent COVID-19. The CDR3 protein: CASSFRERDYNEQFF. The nucleotide sequence is given as TGCGCCAGCAGCTTTAGGGAGCGGGACTACAATGAGCAGTTCTTC.